This T cell receptor (beta chain) originates from a study of cytomegalovirus exposure and HLA in healthy donors. General study points: The classifier reportedly diagnosed cytomegalovirus status with high specificity and sensitivity. TCR beta V segments were, for the most part, productive about 87% or about 30% of the time in an earlier analysis.

The study ran its PCR with 60 Vbeta and 13 Jbeta primers. Sequenced by immunoSEQ multiplex PCR; TCRdb stores in-frame clones only, minus some. The data hold roughly 190,000 clones, with approximately 84% observed a single time. J gave up 10 bases and V 2 bases, and 9 bases lay outside the gene matches. The V gene's germline CDR1 is SGHVS and CDR2 FQNEAQ. The CDR3 is 15 residues long. This clone came up a few times. Its matching antigen is unknown. The sequencing input was PBMCs. The rearrangement links TRBV7-8 to TRBJ2-1; 9 bases align to TRBD1. The sequence was obtained from a female donor in good health and CMV-seronegative. The CDR3 protein is CASSLIDRGFREQFF. The DNA for the CDR3 is TGTGCCAGCAGCTTAATAGACAGGGGGTTTCGGGAGCAGTTCTTC.